The rows below give T cell receptor beta chains drawn from one sample of a study of PD-1 blockade in classical Hodgkin lymphoma. Sequenced by immunoSEQ multiplex PCR; TCRdb stores in-frame clones only, minus some. The data show about 50,000 clones, around 67% seen once. The material was peripheral blood mononuclear cells (PBMCs), obtained before the second cycle of nivolumab. These receptors were collected from a human donor with classical Hodgkin lymphoma. Each CDR3 is given with its conserved first and last residue. A D gene is named only where the DNA matches it firmly. Clone size is given for some rows only: seen once, a few or many times, or a class if the clone is expanded.

clone size | J gene | D gene | V gene | CDR3 protein | CDR3 DNA
- | TRBJ2-5 | TRBD2 | TRBV7-2 | CASSLKRGQETQYF | TGTGCCAGCAGCTTGAAGCGGGGGCAAGAGACCCAGTACTTC
few | TRBJ2-1 | TRBD2 | TRBV9 | CASSVRLAGNNEQFF | TGTGCCAGCAGCGTTCGGCTAGCGGGAAACAATGAGCAGTTCTTC
- | TRBJ2-7 | - | TRBV7-9 | CASSLMASEQYF | TGTGCCAGCAGCTTAATGGCGAGCGAGCAGTACTTC
- | TRBJ2-7 | - | TRBV30 | CAWRAGTYEQYF | TGTGCCTGGAGGGCGGGAACCTACGAGCAGTACTTC
- | TRBJ1-2 | TRBD1 | TRBV2 | CASSRPGQGYYGYTF | TGTGCCAGCAGTCGACCGGGACAGGGGTACTATGGCTACACCTTC
- | TRBJ2-1 | - | TRBV7-2 | CASSLVGRVSSYNEQFF | TGTGCCAGCAGCTTAGTTGGTCGAGTGAGCTCCTACAATGAGCAGTTCTTC
- | TRBJ2-2 | TRBD2 | TRBV19 | CASGGLAGRTGELFF | TGTGCCAGTGGGGGACTAGCGGGAAGGACCGGGGAGCTGTTTTTT
- | TRBJ2-5 | TRBD2 | TRBV7-3 | CASSPSGMAVGDQYF | TGTGCCAGCAGCCCCAGCGGGATGGCCGTAGGGGACCAGTACTTC
- | TRBJ1-5 | - | TRBV5-1 | CASSLKEDGPQHF | TGCGCCAGCAGCTTGAAGGAGGATGGGCCCCAGCATTTT
- | TRBJ2-5 | - | TRBV5-6 | CASSGEVGSVGETQYF | TGTGCCAGCAGCGGAGAGGTAGGGTCGGTGGGAGAGACCCAGTACTTC